The 19 T cell receptor beta chains below were found in one sample sequenced in a study of T cell changes during pregnancy in multiple sclerosis (dated by TCRdb to about 2019). The library was produced with the immunoSEQ multiplex PCR assay. TCRdb obtained this table from immuneACCESS and retained in-frame rearrangements with V and J assigned. These tables miss some clones; where compared with another copy, unresolved V genes account for less than half of the shortfall, and the remainder is unexplained. For this sample the table gives under 70,000 clones, of which roughly 89% were detected only once. Over 1% of the sample rests with the top ten. The specimen comprised peripheral blood, sampled after pregnancy. These receptors all stem from a female donor in good health, enrolled as a control in a pregnancy study.

The chain employs TRBV27 and TRBJ1-2; 7 bases match TRBD1. Germline V gene data show CDR1 as MNHEY and CDR2 as SMNVEV (reference sequence). The V and J ends lost 5 bases and 1 base, in that order; junction bases with no gene match: 4. The CDR3 has 14 residues. CDR3 amino acids: CASSPGGNNYGYTF. DNA of the CDR3: TGTGCCAGCAGTCCAGGGGGGAATAACTATGGCTACACCTTC.

This sequence joins TRBV30 and TRBJ1-1, with 7 bases that match TRBD1. The V and J ends lost 2 bases and 7 bases, in that order; junction bases with no gene match: 4. This CDR3 has 12 residues. Germline V gene lookup returns CDR1 GTSNPN and CDR2 SVGIG (reference sequence). The CDR3 sequence: CAWSTQGIEAFF. The CDR3 DNA reads TGTGCCTGGAGTACACAGGGGATTGAAGCTTTCTTT.

The genes are TRBV14 and TRBJ1-1; 8 positions match TRBD1. The CDR3 is 14 amino acids. The V segment lost 5 bases and the J segment 3 bases; nucleotides outside the gene matches: 5. CDR1 is SGHDN, CDR2 FVKESK, per germline. The CDR3 is CASSWTGKDTEAFF. The CDR3 nucleotides are TGTGCCAGCAGCTGGACAGGGAAAGACACTGAAGCTTTCTTT.

The CDR3 sequence: CAWSNALQETQYF. The CDR3, as DNA: TGTGCCTGGAGTAACGCACTCCAAGAGACCCAGTACTTC. J is TRBJ2-5 and V is TRBV30; D is uncertain. V lost 2 bases, J lost 1 base, and 8 bases lay in between. The V gene's germline CDR1 is GTSNPN and CDR2 SVGIG (reference sequence). The CDR3 extends over 13 amino acids.

A remark on this clone: Other DNA sequences within the sample encode an identical CDR3. J is TRBJ2-7 and V is TRBV27; a weak D match, TRBD1 (5 bases). Germline V gives CDR1 MNHEY, CDR2 SMNVEV (reference sequence). This CDR3 spans 13 amino acids. The ends were cut back, 2 bases at V and 2 bases at J, with 7 bases in the middle. In DNA, the CDR3 is TGTGCCAGCAGTTTAGGGGCAGCCTACGAGCAGTACTTC. It codes for CASSLGAAYEQYF.

V gene TRBV6-1 combines with J gene TRBJ2-7; 9 bases line up with TRBD1. The CDR3 is made up of 14 amino acids. Germline V gives CDR1 MNHNS, CDR2 SASEGT. Trimming at V came to 7 bases and at J to 4 bases, leaving 8 bases not matched to a gene. The CDR3, as DNA: TGTGCCAGCAATTGGAACAGGGGGCCTTACGAGCAGTACTTC. Translation gives CASNWNRGPYEQYF.

The J gene is TRBJ2-1, the V gene TRBV19; 9 bases agree with TRBD2. The CDR3 runs 17 residues. J lost 7 bases, V lost 5 bases, and 15 bases had no gene match. Looked up from germline, CDR1 is LNHDA and CDR2 is SQIVND (reference sequence). CDR3 DNA: TGTGCCAGTAGTTCCCGTTCGGTAGCGGGGGCTAAGAATGAGCAGTTCTTC. The encoded protein is CASSSRSVAGAKNEQFF.

This rearrangement joins TRBV5-1 to TRBJ1-2; the D gene is possibly TRBD1 (6 bases). Trimming removed 4 bases from V and 8 bases from J, with 15 bases in between. Germline lookup yields CDR1 SGHRS and CDR2 YFSETQ. This CDR3 region has 13 residues. The CDR3 is CASSEVGGGGYTF. The CDR3 nucleotides read TGCGCCAGCAGCGAGGTTGGGGGCGGCGGCTACACCTTC.

The genes are TRBV19 and TRBJ1-1, with D uncertain. CDR3 length equals 11 residues. V dropped 7 bases and J dropped 8 bases, with 11 bases sitting between them. The germline gives CDR1 LNHDA, CDR2 SQIVND (reference sequence). CDR3 DNA: TGTGCCAGTATTCGGGTCTCCGAAGCTTTCTTT. Amino acids: CASIRVSEAFF. Together with reference TRBV19 and TRBJ1-1, the CDR3 gives the full variable domain: DGGITQSPKYLFRKEGQNVTLSCEQNLNHDAMYWYRQDPGQGLRLIYYSQIVNDFQKGDIAEGYSVSREKKESFPLTVTSAQKNPTAFYLCASIRVSEAFFGQGTRLTVV.

The V and J genes are TRBV4-1 and TRBJ1-2, with TRBD1 matching 8 bases. The CDR3 runs to 14 residues. The germline CDR1 and CDR2 sequences are MGHRA and YSYEKL. V was pared by 1 base and J by 2 bases, with 0 bases of the junction left unmatched. CDR3 in amino acids: CASSQGDRNYGYTF. DNA for the CDR3: TGCGCCAGCAGCCAAGGGGACAGGAACTATGGCTACACCTTC.

The V gene is TRBV9, the J gene TRBJ2-3; 9 bases fit TRBD2. Per the germline V gene, CDR1 is SGDLS and CDR2 is YYNGEE. Trimming removed 2 bases from V and 4 bases from J; junction bases left unmatched: 11. This CDR3 is 17 amino acids long. CDR3 sequence reads: CASSVLAGTIRPDTQYF. CDR3 nucleotides: TGTGCCAGCAGCGTCCTAGCGGGGACAATTCGACCAGATACGCAGTATTTT.

This clone has only a few counts. V usage is TRBV7-9 and J usage is TRBJ1-1; 8 nucleotides match TRBD1. The CDR3 runs to 15 residues. Germline CDR1 is SEHNR and CDR2 is FQNEAQ (reference sequence). The V and J ends lost 2 bases and 0 bases, in that order; junction bases with no gene match: 2. This chain's CDR3 is CASSLQGAMNTEAFF. DNA of the CDR3: TGTGCCAGCAGCTTACAGGGGGCTATGAACACTGAAGCTTTCTTT.

V usage is TRBV29-1 and J usage is TRBJ2-2; perhaps TRBD2 as D (7 bases). Germline lookup yields CDR1 SQVTM and CDR2 ANQGSEA. The germline V and J ends were trimmed by 6 bases and 5 bases, with 13 bases remaining between them. The CDR3 sequence is 13 residues long. This chain's CDR3 is CSVSGGGTGELFF. CDR3 sequence (DNA): TGCAGCGTCTCGGGGGGCGGTACCGGGGAGCTGTTTTTT.

V and J are TRBV18 and TRBJ1-6; maybe TRBD1 (6 bases). CDR3 size: 14 residues. V was cut by 2 bases and J by 8 bases, with 10 bases left in between. The germline gives CDR1 KGHSH, CDR2 LQKENI. This chain's CDR3 is CASSPADSHSPLHF. In nucleotides, the CDR3 is TGTGCCAGCTCACCAGCGGACAGCCATTCACCCCTCCACTTT.

The rearrangement links TRBV19 to TRBJ2-7; TRBD1 is a possible D gene (6 bases). Trimming took off 9 bases at V and 0 bases at J, with 15 bases between the two ends. The CDR3 has 14 residues. The germline V gene encodes CDR1 LNHDA and CDR2 SQIVND (reference sequence). CDR3 coding DNA: TGTGCCAGCAAACAGGGAACCAACTCCTACGAGCAGTACTTC. Its translation: CASKQGTNSYEQYF.

Only one count was recorded for this clone. The V gene is TRBV7-2, the J gene TRBJ2-7; a possible D gene is TRBD1 (6 bases). Trimming took 5 bases from V and 3 from J, leaving 14 bases between them. The germline CDR1 and CDR2 sequences are SGHTA and FQGNSA. This CDR3 has 14 residues. CDR3 nucleotides: TGTGCCAGCAGCCTCCGGGACATGCGCTACGAGCAGTACTTC. Protein product: CASSLRDMRYEQYF.

The CDR3 protein is CASSVGTGSHEKLFF. The CDR3 DNA reads as TGTGCCAGCAGCGTTGGCACAGGGTCGCATGAAAAACTGTTTTTT. The chain uses TRBV5-6 and TRBJ1-4; tentative D call: TRBD1 (6 bases). This CDR3 spans 15 amino acids. Germline loops: CDR1 SGHDT, CDR2 YYEEEE. Trimming stripped 4 bases from V and 6 bases from J, with 16 bases between. Full variable domain (outside the CDR3, taken from reference TRBV5-6 and TRBJ1-4): DAGVTQSPTHLIKTRGQQVTLRCSPKSGHDTVSWYQQALGQGPQFIFQYYEEEERQRGNFPDRFSGHQFPNYSSELNVNALLLGDSALYLCASSVGTGSHEKLFFGSGTQLSVL.

The chain is built from TRBV27 and TRBJ1-1; D is unclear. This CDR3 spans 13 amino acids. Trimming cost V 6 bases and J 6 bases, with 14 bases left between them. Germline V gene sequence: CDR1 MNHEY, CDR2 SMNVEV (reference sequence). This CDR3 is CASSSFRGPEAFF. The CDR3 coding sequence is TGTGCCAGCAGCAGTTTCCGGGGTCCTGAAGCTTTCTTT.

The genes are TRBV11-3 and TRBJ2-6; weak D call: TRBD1 (6 bases). Between the trimmed V and J ends, which lost 5 bases and 0 bases, there was a span of 14 bases. There are 17 residues in the CDR3. Germline loops: CDR1 SGHNT, CDR2 YENEEA. The DNA of the CDR3 is TGTGCCAGCAGCCCCGGGACACCTAGCTCTGGGGCCAACGTCCTGACTTTC. It yields the protein CASSPGTPSSGANVLTF.